Here is one T cell receptor beta chain with its context. Its matching antigen is unknown. The germline V and J ends were trimmed by 3 bases and 5 bases, with 13 bases remaining between them. CDR3 length equals 14 residues. This record belongs to a study of T-cell memory formation after mild COVID-19. Study in general: For the most part, TCR clusters were specific to one donor. Study-wide findings and caveats: Clones shrinking from day 15 to 85 showed even CD4/CD8 mixes; later expanders tilted CD4+. Contracting CD8+ clones were enriched in EMRA, CD4+ mainly in CM and EM. In second-wave clones peaking day 37, SARS-CoV-2 specificity remained unconfirmed.

Each CDR3 protein is one row after TCRdb ran MiXCR on the 5' RACE reads. This sample has around 340,000 distinct CDR3 sequences, with 10% to 15% found just once. The sample comprised PBMCs or a T cell subset sorted from them (not recorded which). The TCR originated in a man aged 18-30 years who had mild COVID-19 (a few samples of this study predate the infection). Cell type and time point are not known. The chain has TRBV12-3 or TRBV12-4 and TRBJ1-1, with D uncertain. CDR3 sequence reads: CASSFRRLRTEAFF. CDR3 DNA sequence: TGTGCCAGCAGTTTTAGGAGGCTAAGGACTGAAGCTTTCTTT.